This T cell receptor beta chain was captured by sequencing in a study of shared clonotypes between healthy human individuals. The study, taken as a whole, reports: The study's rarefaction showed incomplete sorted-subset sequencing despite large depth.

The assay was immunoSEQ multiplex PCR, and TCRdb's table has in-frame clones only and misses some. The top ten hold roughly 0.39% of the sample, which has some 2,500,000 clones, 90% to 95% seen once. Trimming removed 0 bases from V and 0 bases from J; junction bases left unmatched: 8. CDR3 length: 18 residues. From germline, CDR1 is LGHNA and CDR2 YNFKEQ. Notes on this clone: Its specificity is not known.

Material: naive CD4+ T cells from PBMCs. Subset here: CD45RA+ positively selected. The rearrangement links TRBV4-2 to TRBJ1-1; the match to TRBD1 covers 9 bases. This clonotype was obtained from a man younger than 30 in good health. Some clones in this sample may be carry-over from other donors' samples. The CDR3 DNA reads TGTGCCAGCAGCCAAGATCCGTGGACAGGGGCCTTGAACACTGAAGCTTTCTTT. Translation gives CASSQDPWTGALNTEAFF.